The 10 T cell receptor beta chains given below trace back to one sample, sequenced in a study of blood T cell repertoires in COVID-19. Sequencing was performed with immunoSEQ multiplex PCR; in TCRdb, only in-frame clones are kept and a portion is missing. The top ten hold roughly 20% of the sample, which has roughly 180,000 clones, more than 65% seen once. Sequenced material: PBMCs or T cells enriched from blood (not recorded which). The receptors here all came from a man between 60 and 75 years old who had recovered from COVID-19.

This rearrangement joins TRBV3-1 (or the pseudogene TRBV3-2) to TRBJ1-2, with 10 positions matching TRBD1. The ends lost 2 bases at V and 2 bases at J; junction bases unmatched: 2. Germline V CDR1 and CDR2: LGHDT, YNNKEL (reference sequence). The CDR3 length is 15 residues. CDR3 in DNA: TGTGCCAGCAGCCAACCGGGACAGGGGAACTATGGCTACACCTTC. Its protein product is CASSQPGQGNYGYTF.

This chain connects TRBV24-1 to TRBJ2-3; D is unclear. V was clipped by 3 bases and J by 2 bases, with 14 bases between them. The CDR3 has 16 residues. CDR1 and CDR2 from the germline V gene are KGHDR and SFDVKD. In DNA form, the CDR3 reads TGTGCCACCAGTGATACTACCCTGAGCCCCACAGATACGCAGTATTTT. Residues: CATSDTTLSPTDTQYF.

The chain carries TRBV7-3 and TRBJ2-6; no clear D gene. Per the germline V gene, CDR1 is SGHTA and CDR2 is FQGTGA. Trimming stripped 2 bases from V and 0 bases from J, with 11 bases between. This CDR3 has 17 amino acids. CDR3 protein: CASSLQAGSSGANVLTF. DNA of the CDR3: TGTGCCAGCAGCTTACAGGCAGGTAGCTCTGGGGCCAACGTCCTGACTTTC.

The rearrangement joins TRBV6-5 to TRBJ2-2, with no clear D. V was pared by 7 bases and J by 1 base, with 10 bases between. CDR1 is MNHEY, CDR2 SVGAGI, per germline. The CDR3 has 14 amino acids. The CDR3: CASTKPGNTGELFF. CDR3 DNA: TGTGCCAGCACCAAGCCAGGGAACACCGGGGAGCTGTTTTTT.

This clone has a handful of counts. V gene TRBV28 combines with J gene TRBJ1-6; D not resolved. Trimming removed 4 bases at V and 6 bases at J, with 10 bases between. The CDR3 loop spans 14 amino acids. CDR1 and CDR2 from the germline V gene are MDHEN and SYDVKM. CDR3 sequence reads: CASSSWAGNSPLHF. The CDR3 nucleotides are TGTGCCAGCAGTTCCTGGGCGGGTAATTCACCCCTCCACTTT.

The chain has TRBV7-2 and TRBJ2-7, with TRBD2 matching 8 bases. CDR3 size: 15 residues. V lost 5 bases to trimming and J lost 3 bases; unmatched junction nucleotides: 9. The germline CDR1 and CDR2 sequences are SGHTA and FQGNSA. The CDR3 region has the DNA TGTGCCAGCAGCCCCGGCGGGACTAGGAACTACGAGCAGTACTTC. Amino acid sequence: CASSPGGTRNYEQYF.

The CDR3 region has the DNA TGTGCCAGCTCACCTAGACGGGGAGCCCAAGAGACCCAGTACTTC. As protein: CASSPRRGAQETQYF. The genes are TRBV18 and TRBJ2-5, with D perhaps matching TRBD2 (5 bases). V was cut by 3 bases and J by 1 base, with 12 bases left in between. Germline CDR1 KGHSH, CDR2 LQKENI. This CDR3 comprises 15 residues.

The chain combines TRBV7-3 with TRBJ2-7; 9 bases fit TRBD1. This CDR3 contains 14 residues. The J segment lost 0 bases and the V segment lost 3 bases, leaving 0 bases of the junction unmatched. Germline V lookup: CDR1 SGHTA, CDR2 FQGTGA. The DNA of the CDR3 is TGTGCCAGCAGCTTGACAGGGGGCTCCTACGAGCAGTACTTC. This codes for CASSLTGGSYEQYF.

V is TRBV5-1 and J is TRBJ2-3, with 9 bases lining up with TRBD2. Losses at the gene ends were 0 bases for V and 4 bases for J; bases not matched to a gene: 6. CDR1 SGHRS and CDR2 YFSETQ come from the germline V gene. There are 16 residues in the CDR3. The CDR3 spells CASSLGLADTADTQYF. The CDR3 region has the DNA TGCGCCAGCAGCTTGGGACTAGCGGATACTGCAGATACGCAGTATTTT.

The genes are TRBV2 and TRBJ2-5, with D uncertain. The V and J ends lost 7 bases and 3 bases respectively, with 15 bases between them. Looked up from germline, CDR1 is SNHLY and CDR2 is FYNNEI. The CDR3 consists of 14 residues. The CDR3 nucleotides are TGTGCCAGCAATTTTGACACGGAAAAAGAGACCCAGTACTTC. As protein: CASNFDTEKETQYF.